Presented here are 24 T cell receptor beta chains from one specimen sequenced in a study of blood T cell repertoires in COVID-19. Sequencing used immunoSEQ multiplex PCR; TCRdb keeps in-frame clones, though not all of them. The data hold 150,000 to 200,000 clones, with approximately 80% observed a single time. The specimen was peripheral blood. The receptors here all came from a woman of 80 years or more with active or convalescent COVID-19.

The chain joins TRBV7-2 to TRBJ1-3, with D possibly being TRBD1 (5 bases). CDR1 and CDR2 from the germline V gene are SGHTA and FQGNSA. Trimming shortened V by 5 bases and J by 0 bases, and 8 bases separated the two germline ends. This CDR3 is built from 14 residues. The CDR3 DNA reads TGTGCCAGCAGCCCGACAGTCTCTGGAAACACCATATATTTT. Amino acids: CASSPTVSGNTIYF.

V usage is TRBV7-6 and J usage is TRBJ2-2; 12 bases map to TRBD1. Germline V lookup: CDR1 SGHVS, CDR2 FNYEAQ. The CDR3 has 16 residues. The ends lost 8 bases at V and 7 bases at J; junction bases unmatched: 11. DNA for the CDR3: TGTGCCAGCCGGCAAACGGGACAGGGGGCCATCGGGGAGCTGTTTTTT. It translates to CASRQTGQGAIGELFF.

The gene calls are TRBV7-9 and TRBJ2-5; a weak D match, TRBD1 (6 bases). Germline V gene data show CDR1 as SEHNR and CDR2 as FQNEAQ (reference sequence). V lost 4 bases and J 4 bases, leaving 13 bases between the germline ends. CDR3 length: 14 amino acids. CDR3 sequence (DNA): TGTGCCAGCAGCTCGAGGACAGTAGGAGAGACCCAGTACTTC. Translated, it gives CASSSRTVGETQYF.

V and J are TRBV27 and TRBJ1-3; D call uncertain. This CDR3 spans 13 amino acids. V lost 2 bases to trimming and J lost 4 bases, with 6 bases between them. Germline V gives CDR1 MNHEY, CDR2 SMNVEV (reference sequence). The CDR3 loop reads CASSLNIGNTIYF. The DNA for the CDR3 is TGTGCCAGCAGTTTAAACATCGGAAACACCATATATTTT.

This clone was detected only a few times. The rearrangement joins TRBV5-1 to TRBJ1-3; no definite D call. Germline CDR1 reads SGHRS; CDR2 reads YFSETQ. The length of the CDR3 is 14 residues. Trimming removed 4 bases from V and 0 bases from J, with 8 bases in between. The CDR3 here is CASSLYGSGNTIYF. DNA of the CDR3: TGCGCCAGCAGCCTATACGGCTCTGGAAACACCATATATTTT.

V is TRBV6-2 or TRBV6-3 and J is TRBJ1-1; D is uncertain. The CDR3 is 15 residues long. V lost 4 bases and J 1 base, leaving 13 bases between the germline ends. Germline CDR1 MNHEY, CDR2 SVGEGT. The CDR3 sequence: CASSSPRVANTEAFF. The DNA of the CDR3 is TGTGCCAGCAGTTCCCCTAGAGTGGCGAACACTGAAGCTTTCTTT.

The chain combines TRBV9 with TRBJ1-3; tentatively, D is TRBD1 (6 bases). The CDR3 runs to 14 residues. V was shortened by 0 bases and J by 8 bases, with 12 bases between the two germline ends. The germline CDR1 and CDR2 sequences are SGDLS and YYNGEE. The CDR3 DNA reads as TGTGCCAGCAGCGTAGACGGGGGGCAGGACACCATATATTTT. It yields the protein CASSVDGGQDTIYF.

The gene calls are TRBV19 and TRBJ1-5, with D unresolved. The germline V and J ends were trimmed by 8 bases and 2 bases, with 10 bases remaining between them. Germline lookup yields CDR1 LNHDA and CDR2 SQIVND (reference sequence). This CDR3 is 13 amino acids long. The CDR3 nucleotides read TGTGCCAGTTCAGGCCCCGGCAATCAGCCCCAGCATTTT. This sequence encodes CASSGPGNQPQHF.

The chain joins TRBV29-1 to TRBJ2-1; possibly TRBD2 for D (6 bases). V was shortened by 5 bases and J by 2 bases, with 19 bases between the two germline ends. CDR3 length equals 16 residues. The germline gives CDR1 SQVTM, CDR2 ANQGSEA. CDR3 in amino acids: CSVPDGWGDPYNEQFF. DNA for the CDR3: TGCAGCGTTCCCGACGGGTGGGGGGACCCCTACAATGAGCAGTTCTTC.

The rearrangement joins TRBV5-1 to TRBJ2-5, with TRBD1 matching over 9 bases. V was clipped by 3 bases and J by 4 bases; unmatched bases: 4. There are 14 residues in the CDR3. Germline-derived CDR1 and CDR2 are SGHRS and YFSETQ. The CDR3 region has the DNA TGCGCCAGCAGCTCCAGGGACAGGGTAGAGACCCAGTACTTC. Its translation is CASSSRDRVETQYF.

Concerning this clone: This sample includes further DNA sequences coding for the same CDR3. The gene calls are TRBV5-1 and TRBJ1-1; 7 bases match TRBD1. The CDR3 length is 14 residues. From germline, CDR1 is SGHRS and CDR2 YFSETQ. Trimming removed 1 base from V and 1 base from J; junction bases left unmatched: 1. The CDR3 DNA follows: TGCGCCAGCAGCTTGCAGGGGGGGAACACTGAAGCTTTCTTT. This encodes CASSLQGGNTEAFF. Complete variable domain (other parts from reference TRBV5-1 and TRBJ1-1): KAGVTQTPRYLIKTRGQQVTLSCSPISGHRSVSWYQQTPGQGLQFLFEYFSETQRNKGNFPGRFSGRQFSNSRSEMNVSTLELGDSALYLCASSLQGGNTEAFFGQGTRLTVV.

This chain connects TRBV7-2 to TRBJ2-5, with 14 bases fitting TRBD2. The junction had 2 bases not matched to a gene; V was cut back by 3 bases and J by 5 bases. Germline-derived CDR1 and CDR2 are SGHTA and FQGNSA. This CDR3 is built from 15 residues. The CDR3 reads CASSLRTSGGETQYF. The CDR3 coding sequence is TGTGCCAGCAGCTTGCGGACTAGCGGGGGGGAGACCCAGTACTTC.

This clone was recorded only once. The rearrangement links TRBV3-1 (or the pseudogene TRBV3-2) to TRBJ1-4; D unclear. The CDR3 loop spans 15 amino acids. Germline CDR1 and CDR2: LGHDT and YNNKEL (reference sequence). Trimming stripped 5 bases from V and 8 bases from J, with 18 bases between. Here the CDR3 reads CASSYPGARGEKLFF. DNA for the CDR3: TGTGCCAGCAGCTATCCCGGAGCCCGAGGGGAAAAACTGTTTTTT.

This rearrangement joins TRBV7-2 to TRBJ1-5; D is undetermined. This CDR3 is built from 15 residues. Germline CDR1 is SGHTA and CDR2 is FQGNSA. Trimming cost V 1 base and J 0 bases, with 7 bases left between them. CDR3 nucleotide sequence: TGTGCCAGCAGCTTAGAGTCAGATAGCAATCAGCCCCAGCATTTT. It encodes CASSLESDSNQPQHF.

The chain couples TRBV9 to TRBJ1-2, with 8 bases fitting TRBD1. This CDR3 is built from 14 residues. Trimming removed 3 bases from V and 7 bases from J; junction bases left unmatched: 8. Germline loops: CDR1 SGDLS, CDR2 YYNGEE. Here the CDR3 DNA reads TGTGCCAGCAGCGACCAAGGGGACAGGAGTGGCTACACCTTC. It translates to CASSDQGDRSGYTF.

The chain employs TRBV3-1 (or the pseudogene TRBV3-2) and TRBJ2-5, with 9 bases aligning to TRBD2. This CDR3 has 16 amino acids. With 4 bases clipped from V and 6 bases from J, the junction kept 12 bases outside the gene matches. Germline CDR1 LGHDT, CDR2 YNNKEL (reference sequence). The CDR3 DNA follows: TGTGCCAGCAGCCCGGTAAGCGGGGGGCCCGGGAAGACCCAGTACTTC. Amino acids: CASSPVSGGPGKTQYF.

The J gene is TRBJ1-2, the V gene TRBV10-2; 9 bases match TRBD1. J gave up 4 bases and V 7 bases, and 10 bases lay outside the gene matches. The CDR3 totals 15 residues. CDR1 is WSHSY and CDR2 is SAAADI in the germline V gene. CDR3 DNA: TGCGCCAGCACCCAACCGGACAGGGGTGTCTATGGCTACACCTTC. Translated, it gives CASTQPDRGVYGYTF.

This clone was counted between two and nine times. V is TRBV6-1 and J is TRBJ1-2, with D unclear. Trimming removed 3 bases at V and 4 bases at J, with 3 bases between. In germline, CDR1 is MNHNS, CDR2 SASEGT. The CDR3 is made up of 11 amino acids. The CDR3 sequence: CASSDLYGYTF. CDR3 nucleotide sequence: TGTGCCAGCAGTGACCTCTATGGCTACACCTTC.

The rearrangement uses TRBV18 and TRBJ1-1; 12 nucleotides align to TRBD1. The CDR3 consists of 15 residues. Unmatched junction bases numbered 7, after V lost 6 bases and J lost 5 bases. CDR1 is KGHSH and CDR2 is LQKENI in the germline V gene. Written as DNA, the CDR3 is TGTGCCAGCTCTTCGGGACAGGGGGCGAGTACTGAAGCTTTCTTT. Translating it yields CASSSGQGASTEAFF.

The chain has TRBV7-2 and TRBJ2-1, with 9 bases matching TRBD1. Germline loops: CDR1 SGHTA, CDR2 FQGNSA. J was trimmed by 8 bases and V by 7 bases; bases with no gene match: 3. This CDR3 is 12 amino acids long. As DNA, the CDR3 is TGTGCCAGCAATGACAGGGGGGATGAGCAGTTCTTC. Translated, it gives CASNDRGDEQFF. Full variable domain (rest looked up from reference TRBV7-2 and TRBJ2-1): GAGVSQSPSNKVTEKGKDVELRCDPISGHTALYWYRQSLGQGLEFLIYFQGNSAPDKSGLPSDRFSAERTGGSVSTLTIQRTQQEDSAVYLCASNDRGDEQFFGPGTRLTVL.

V is TRBV2 and J is TRBJ2-7; a possible D gene is TRBD1 (5 bases). V was clipped by 6 bases and J by 2 bases, with 11 bases between them. CDR1 SNHLY and CDR2 FYNNEI come from the germline V gene. The CDR3 has 13 amino acids. The CDR3 DNA follows: TGTGCCAGCAGAGCTAGGGGTCCCTACGAGCAGTACTTC. Amino acids: CASRARGPYEQYF.

The rearrangement joins TRBV12-5 to TRBJ2-6; maybe TRBD1 (5 bases). Germline V gene lookup returns CDR1 LGHNT and CDR2 FRNRAP. The V end lost 3 bases, the J end lost 1 base, and 13 bases lay between the germline ends. The CDR3 runs 17 residues. CDR3 DNA: TGTGCTAGTGGTTTTTCAGGGTTCTCATCTGGGGCCAACGTCCTGACTTTC. It translates to CASGFSGFSSGANVLTF.

This chain connects TRBV2 to TRBJ2-3, with 11 bases aligning to TRBD2. The CDR3 runs 14 residues. V shed 7 bases and J 5 bases; nucleotides not matched to a gene: 5. Germline values: CDR1 SNHLY, CDR2 FYNNEI. The CDR3 DNA reads as TGTGCCAGCAAACTAGCGGGGGCCCTAGATACGCAGTATTTT. This translates into CASKLAGALDTQYF.

V is TRBV7-2 and J is TRBJ1-4; perhaps TRBD1 as D (6 bases). CDR3 size: 15 residues. CDR1 is SGHTA and CDR2 is FQGNSA in the germline V gene. The V and J ends lost 5 bases and 4 bases respectively, with 14 bases between them. DNA for the CDR3: TGTGCCAGCAGCCCACAGGGAACGCGTAATGAAAAACTGTTTTTT. Protein product: CASSPQGTRNEKLFF.